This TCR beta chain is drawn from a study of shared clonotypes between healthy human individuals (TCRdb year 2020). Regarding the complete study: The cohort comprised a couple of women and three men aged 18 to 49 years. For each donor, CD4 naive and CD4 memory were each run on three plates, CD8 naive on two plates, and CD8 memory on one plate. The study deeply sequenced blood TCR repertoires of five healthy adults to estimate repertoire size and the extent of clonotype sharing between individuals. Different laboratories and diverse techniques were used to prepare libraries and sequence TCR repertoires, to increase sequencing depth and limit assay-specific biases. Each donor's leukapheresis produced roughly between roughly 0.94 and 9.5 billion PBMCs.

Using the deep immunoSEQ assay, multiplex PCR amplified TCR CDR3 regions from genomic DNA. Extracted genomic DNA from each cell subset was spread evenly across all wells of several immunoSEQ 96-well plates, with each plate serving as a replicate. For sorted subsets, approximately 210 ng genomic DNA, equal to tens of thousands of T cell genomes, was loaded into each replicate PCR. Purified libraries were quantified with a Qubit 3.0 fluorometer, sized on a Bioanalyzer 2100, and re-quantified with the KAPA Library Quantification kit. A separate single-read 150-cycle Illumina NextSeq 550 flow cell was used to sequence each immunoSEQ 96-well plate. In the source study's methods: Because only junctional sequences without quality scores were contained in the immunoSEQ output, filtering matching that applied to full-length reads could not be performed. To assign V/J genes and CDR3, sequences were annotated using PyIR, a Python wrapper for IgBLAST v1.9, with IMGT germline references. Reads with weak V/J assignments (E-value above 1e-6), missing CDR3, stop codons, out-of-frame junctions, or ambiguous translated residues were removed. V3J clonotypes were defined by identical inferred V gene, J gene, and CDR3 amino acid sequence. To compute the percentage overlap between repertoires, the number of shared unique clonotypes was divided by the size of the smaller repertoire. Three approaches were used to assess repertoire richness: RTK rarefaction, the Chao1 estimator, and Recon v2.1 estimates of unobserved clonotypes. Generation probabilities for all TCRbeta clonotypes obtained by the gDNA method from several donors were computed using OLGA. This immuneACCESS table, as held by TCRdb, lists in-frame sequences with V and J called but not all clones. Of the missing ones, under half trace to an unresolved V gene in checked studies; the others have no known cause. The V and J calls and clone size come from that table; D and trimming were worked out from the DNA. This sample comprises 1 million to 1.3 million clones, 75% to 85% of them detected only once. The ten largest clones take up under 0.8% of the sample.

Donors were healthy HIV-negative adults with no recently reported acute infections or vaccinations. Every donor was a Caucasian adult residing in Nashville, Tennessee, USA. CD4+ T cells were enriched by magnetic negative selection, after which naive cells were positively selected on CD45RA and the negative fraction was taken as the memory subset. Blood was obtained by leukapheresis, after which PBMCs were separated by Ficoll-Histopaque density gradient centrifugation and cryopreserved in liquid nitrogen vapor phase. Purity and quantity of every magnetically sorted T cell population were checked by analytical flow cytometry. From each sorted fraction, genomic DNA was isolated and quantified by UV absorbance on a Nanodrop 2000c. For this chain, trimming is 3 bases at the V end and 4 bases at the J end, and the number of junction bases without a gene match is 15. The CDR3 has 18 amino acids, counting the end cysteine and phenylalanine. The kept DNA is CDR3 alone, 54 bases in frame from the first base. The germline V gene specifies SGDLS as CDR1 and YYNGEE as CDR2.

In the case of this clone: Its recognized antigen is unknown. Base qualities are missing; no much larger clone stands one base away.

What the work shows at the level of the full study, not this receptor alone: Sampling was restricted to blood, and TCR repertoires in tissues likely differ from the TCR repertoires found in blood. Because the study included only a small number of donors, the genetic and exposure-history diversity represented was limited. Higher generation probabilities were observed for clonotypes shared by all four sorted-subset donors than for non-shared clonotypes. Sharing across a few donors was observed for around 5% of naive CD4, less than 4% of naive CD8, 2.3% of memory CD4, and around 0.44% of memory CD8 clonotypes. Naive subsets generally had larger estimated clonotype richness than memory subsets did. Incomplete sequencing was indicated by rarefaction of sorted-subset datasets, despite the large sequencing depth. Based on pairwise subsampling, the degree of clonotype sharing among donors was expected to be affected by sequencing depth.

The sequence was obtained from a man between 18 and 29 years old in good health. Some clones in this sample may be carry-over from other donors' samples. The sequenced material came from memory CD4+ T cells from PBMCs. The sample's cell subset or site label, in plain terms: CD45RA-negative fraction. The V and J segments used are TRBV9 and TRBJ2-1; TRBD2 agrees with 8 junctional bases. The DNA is TGTGCCAGCAGCGGTGGGGACACCAAGAGCGGGAGTTACAATGAGCAGTTCTTC. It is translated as CASSGGDTKSGSYNEQFF.